The T cell receptor (beta chain) under discussion was sequenced for a study of T cells in Graves' hyperthyroidism and ophthalmopathy. General study findings and limits: From stable hyperthyroidism, ophthalmopathy was set apart by a 13 V-J model. Most thyroid clonotypes that were expanded above 0.001 also turned up in blood.

Germline V gene lookup returns CDR1 DFQATT and CDR2 SNEGSKA (reference sequence). The CDR3 has 15 amino acids. V was trimmed by 3 bases and J by 4 bases, leaving 18 bases between them. This clonotype was picked up many times. Its specificity is not known. The study based diagnoses on clinical symptoms, serum thyroxine and TRAb, thyroid ultrasound and orbital computed tomography. TCR beta CDR3 regions were amplified from RNA transcripts. Researchers ran a first-round RT-PCR on the TCR CDR3 using the HTBI primer set. From the multiplex PCR reads, TCRdb called clonotypes with MiXCR, one entry per CDR3 protein. The data show 200,000 to 250,000 distinct CDR3 sequences, with about a sixth seen just once and around 28% held by the top ten.

The chain recombines TRBV20-1 with TRBJ2-5, with a tentative D call TRBD1 (5 bases). The specimen sequenced was blood. This receptor was taken from a woman aged 18-30 years with Graves' ophthalmopathy. Here the CDR3 reads CSASSVKDITETQYF. The CDR3 DNA sequence: TGCAGTGCTAGTTCGGTCAAGGACATTACAGAGACCCAGTACTTC.